One and the same sample provided the 18 T cell receptor beta chains below, sequenced in a study of T cells in Graves' hyperthyroidism and ophthalmopathy. The TCR beta CDR3 regions underwent amplification using RNA transcripts as the source. The HTBI primer set was used in a first-round RT-PCR of the TCR CDR3. TCRdb ran MiXCR on the multiplex PCR reads and lists one entry per CDR3 protein. Of hundreds of thousands of distinct CDR3 sequences detected, about 20% appear once; the ten largest clones hold about 35%. Sequencing input: blood. The receptors originated from a man aged 30 to 45 with Graves' ophthalmopathy.

In its sample, this clonotype was seen a few times. The J gene is TRBJ2-1, the V gene TRBV19, with TRBD2 matching 11 bases. The CDR3 totals 15 residues. Germline CDR1 LNHDA, CDR2 SQIVND (reference sequence). Germline trimming cut 7 bases from V and 7 bases from J; bases unmatched to any gene: 9. The CDR3 DNA is TGTGCCAGTATTAGCGGGAGGGCCGGGCATAATGAGCAGTTCTTC. Translating gives CASISGRAGHNEQFF.

This clonotype was picked up a small number of times. The chain combines TRBV4-1 with TRBJ2-1, with 9 bases lining up with TRBD2. Per the germline V gene, CDR1 is MGHRA and CDR2 is YSYEKL. The CDR3 length is 16 residues. Trimming cost V 1 base and J 2 bases; bases outside gene matches: 3. The CDR3 sequence: CASSQGGRVAYNEQFF. Here the CDR3 DNA reads TGCGCCAGCAGCCAAGGCGGGAGGGTCGCCTACAATGAGCAGTTCTTC.

This clonotype occurred many times. The chain is built from TRBV5-1 and TRBJ2-3; D not resolved. Germline values: CDR1 SGHRS, CDR2 YFSETQ. Trimming removed 3 bases from V and 2 bases from J, with 13 bases in between. The CDR3 is 15 amino acids. CDR3 nucleotides: TGCGCCAGCAGCTCCGGGCTTCAGGACACAGATACGCAGTATTTT. It encodes CASSSGLQDTDTQYF.

Notes on this clonotype: It is likely a read error, because the conserved phenylalanine at the end of the CDR3 is missing. V is TRBV20-1 and J is TRBJ2-5, with 10 positions matching TRBD2. This CDR3 is 17 amino acids long. Looked up from germline, CDR1 is DFQATT and CDR2 is SNEGSKA (reference sequence). The V and J ends lost 0 bases and 2 bases, in that order; junction bases with no gene match: 9. Written as DNA, the CDR3 is TGCAGTGCTAGAGATCCGGGACTAGCGACTCTTCAAGAGACCCAGTACCTC. This encodes CSARDPGLATLQETQYL.

The V and J genes are TRBV25-1 and TRBJ2-3; 7 positions match TRBD1. CDR3 length: 15 residues. Germline loops: CDR1 MGHDK, CDR2 SYGVNS. The V gene end was trimmed by 1 base and the J gene end by 1 base; junction bases not matched to a gene: 2. CDR3 DNA: TGTGCCAGCAGTGAATGGGGGACAGGCACAGATACGCAGTATTTT. Protein sequence: CASSEWGTGTDTQYF.

The CDR3 spells CAISESSTSGPKSTDTQYF. CDR3 in DNA: TGTGCCATCAGTGAGTCGTCCACTAGCGGGCCCAAGAGCACAGATACGCAGTATTTT. J is TRBJ2-3 and V is TRBV10-3; 9 nucleotides match TRBD2. V lost 0 bases and J lost 0; bases outside the gene matches: 10. This CDR3 has 19 amino acids. Germline-derived CDR1 and CDR2 are ENHRY and SYGVKD.

V and J are TRBV24-1 and TRBJ2-3; possibly TRBD2 for D (5 bases). V dropped 9 bases and J dropped 8 bases, with 11 bases sitting between them. Looked up from germline, CDR1 is KGHDR and CDR2 is SFDVKD. This CDR3 comprises 11 residues. The CDR3 region has the DNA TGTGCCACCTCGGGGAGCGGTACGCAGTATTTT. Translated, it gives CATSGSGTQYF.

The CDR3 DNA follows: TGTGCCAGCAGTTTACCACAGGGGTTTGATACGCAGTATTTT. It is translated as CASSLPQGFDTQYF. This chain connects TRBV28 to TRBJ2-3; 7 nucleotides line up with TRBD1. The germline V gene encodes CDR1 MDHEN and CDR2 SYDVKM. V gave up 2 bases and J gave up 6 bases; unmatched junction bases: 5. The CDR3 contains 14 residues.

The CDR3 nucleotides read TGTGCCATTCACTCACCGGGACTCAGGGGGCAGTACTTC. Translation gives CAIHSPGLRGQYF. This chain links TRBV10-3 with TRBJ2-7; D assignment may be TRBD1 or TRBD2 (6 bases each). Germline CDR1 is ENHRY and CDR2 is SYGVKD. The ends were cut back, 9 bases at V and 9 bases at J, with 21 bases in the middle. The CDR3 sequence is 13 residues long.

This clonotype was seen only a few times. The chain couples TRBV30 to TRBJ2-2; perhaps TRBD2 as D (6 bases). Germline V gives CDR1 GTSNPN, CDR2 SVGIG (reference sequence). The CDR3 is 15 amino acids. V gave up 5 bases and J gave up 2 bases, with 15 bases separating them. The CDR3 is CAWFGAGSNTGELFF. The CDR3 DNA sequence: TGTGCCTGGTTCGGAGCGGGCTCCAACACCGGGGAGCTGTTTTTT. The complete variable domain, with remaining parts taken from reference TRBV30 and TRBJ2-2, reads SQTIHQWPATLVQPVGSPLSLECTVEGTSNPNLYWYRQAAGRGLQLLFYSVGIGQISSEVPQNLSASRPQDRQFILSSKKLLLSDSGFYLCAWFGAGSNTGELFFGEGSRLTVL.

In regard to this clonotype: The junction differs from germline at one of its ends, possibly a read error. V usage is TRBV5-1 and J usage is TRBJ2-1; 12 bases line up with TRBD2. CDR1 and CDR2 (germline): SGHRS, YFSETQ. The CDR3 length is 17 residues. The CDR3 protein is CASSQSLAGGPIDEQFF. The CDR3 DNA reads as TGTGCCAGCAGCCAATCGCTAGCGGGAGGGCCAATCGATGAGCAGTTCTTC.

The gene calls are TRBV20-1 and TRBJ2-2; TRBD2 matches at 10 bases. The CDR3 runs 14 residues. Trimming removed 7 bases from V and 7 bases from J; junction bases left unmatched: 9. Germline V CDR1 and CDR2: DFQATT, SNEGSKA (reference sequence). The CDR3 loop reads CSVGGLAGVGELFF. The CDR3 DNA is TGCAGTGTTGGGGGGCTAGCGGGAGTCGGGGAGCTGTTTTTT.

This clonotype was detected many times. J is TRBJ2-7 and V is TRBV2, with D possibly being TRBD1 (6 bases). CDR1 SNHLY and CDR2 FYNNEI come from the germline V gene. Trimming took off 6 bases at V and 5 bases at J, with 11 bases between the two ends. The CDR3 runs 12 residues. CDR3 bases: TGTGCCAGCAGAATACAGGGCCACGAGCAGTACTTC. Translation: CASRIQGHEQYF.

This clonotype was seen only a few times. V gene TRBV13 combines with J gene TRBJ2-5; TRBD2 matches 7 bases. Germline V gene sequence: CDR1 PRHDT, CDR2 FYEKMQ (reference sequence). With V trimmed by 5 bases and J by 5 bases, 11 bases remained unmatched. This CDR3 region has 15 residues. Here the CDR3 DNA reads TGTGCCAGCAGCGCGACGCTAGCGGTCCCCGAGACCCAGTACTTC. Residues: CASSATLAVPETQYF.

This clonotype was picked up a small number of times. The chain couples TRBV10-3 to TRBJ2-7; tentatively, D is TRBD1 (6 bases). Per the germline V gene, CDR1 is ENHRY and CDR2 is SYGVKD. Trimming cost V 3 bases and J 2 bases, with 11 bases left between them. This CDR3 spans 14 amino acids. The CDR3 loop reads CAISDRQAAYEQYF. CDR3 DNA sequence: TGTGCCATCAGTGATCGACAGGCAGCCTACGAGCAGTACTTC.

This sequence joins TRBV7-9 and TRBJ1-1; D gene unclear. The CDR3 runs 15 residues. V lost 4 bases to trimming and J lost 3 bases, with 15 bases between them. Germline V gene sequence: CDR1 SEHNR, CDR2 FQNEAQ (reference sequence). CDR3 residues: CASSSRRDEHTEAFF. The DNA for the CDR3 is TGTGCCAGCAGCTCACGGCGTGATGAGCACACTGAAGCTTTCTTT.

The sample holds a few counts of this clonotype. J is TRBJ2-7 and V is TRBV30; perhaps TRBD2 as D (6 bases). Germline CDR1 is GTSNPN and CDR2 is SVGIG (reference sequence). This CDR3 is built from 11 residues. The V and J ends lost 3 bases and 6 bases respectively, with 9 bases between them. CDR3 sequence reads: CAWSPGGEQYF. DNA for the CDR3: TGTGCCTGGAGCCCCGGGGGCGAGCAGTACTTC.

This clonotype was found a few times. The chain combines TRBV6-1 with TRBJ1-4; D is ambiguous. The germline CDR1 and CDR2 sequences are MNHNS and SASEGT. V was cut by 7 bases and J by 0 bases, with 15 bases left in between. CDR3 length: 16 amino acids. The CDR3 DNA follows: TGTGCCAGCATCCTTACGGGTGGAGCAACTAATGAAAAACTGTTTTTT. Protein product: CASILTGGATNEKLFF.